The clone carrying this T cell receptor (beta chain) was found a few times. Its target is not known. Each TCR beta library was made by quantitative 5'-RACE that incorporated molecular barcodes. MiXCR, run by TCRdb on the 5' RACE reads, gives a single entry per CDR3 protein. The sample yields a few hundred thousand distinct CDR3 sequences, about 11% seen once. This sample is part of a study of CD8 T cells in ankylosing spondylitis. Study results and limitations: With a CD8+ phenotype, disease-linked clones were relatively rare in peripheral blood. It was reported that disease-linked clones were significantly enriched in matched ankylosing spondylitis synovial fluid.

V lost 5 bases and J lost 2, with 13 bases in between. The CDR3 is 14 residues long. Germline-derived CDR1 and CDR2 are MNHEY and SMNVEV (reference sequence). Specimen: blood, either unsorted or a sorted T cell fraction (not recorded which). The TCR sequence derives from a male donor with ankylosing spondylitis or in good health (not recorded which). The rearrangement links TRBV27 to TRBJ2-7; D gene unclear. CDR3 nucleotides: TGTGCCAGCAGTAGCTACCTTCTTGCCTACGAGCAGTACTTC. It codes for CASSSYLLAYEQYF.